This TCR beta chain comes out of a study of OX40 agonist ivuxolimab in advanced cancers. In the study overall: Three patients responded partially, comprising one with hepatocellular carcinoma and two with cutaneous melanoma. Study findings and constraints: Within 6 weeks, CD4+ and CD8+ blood T cells expanded clonally at 0.1 to 3.0 mg/kg.

Patients were excluded for autoimmune disease history or systemic immunosuppression. Drawing of blood for sampling happened at baseline, at cycle 4 day 1, and at cycle 7 day 1. Concerning this clone itself: Its antigen remains unknown.

The data were produced by immunoSEQ multiplex PCR, yet TCRdb's version contains in-frame clones alone and is incomplete. The sample consists of 60,000 to 75,000 clones, 70% to 90% of them appearing once. Germline values: CDR1 SNHLY, CDR2 FYNNEI. The CDR3 consists of 15 residues. This TCR came from an adult with an advanced solid tumor such as melanoma, head and neck, liver or kidney cancer. Source: CD4+ or CD8+ T cells sorted from blood, taken in a trial of the OX40 agonist ivuxolimab. J is TRBJ2-5 and V is TRBV2, with 8 bases that match TRBD2. The J call may be faulty, since TRBJ2-7 better matches the DNA end. The CDR3 nucleotides read TGTGCCAGCAGTGAGGTAGCTAGCGGGTTCGGCGAGCAGTACTTC. Amino acids: CASSEVASGFGEQYF.